Shown below are 24 T cell receptor beta chains from a single sample sequenced in a study of control samples from healthy donors and cancer patients. Generated by immunoSEQ multiplex PCR, the TCRdb table keeps only in-frame clones and is missing some. The sample has 150,000 or so clones, about 90% seen once. The sequenced material came from blood. These receptors all stem from a man between 18 and 35 years old in good health.

The rearrangement links TRBV5-1 to TRBJ2-5; perhaps TRBD1 as D (6 bases). CDR1 is SGHRS, CDR2 YFSETQ, per germline. This CDR3 region has 14 residues. V shed 1 base and J shed 5 bases, with 12 bases lying between them. The CDR3 DNA reads TGCGCCAGCAGCTTGACAGGGATGTCGGAGACCCAGTACTTC. Protein product: CASSLTGMSETQYF. Combining the CDR3 with reference TRBV5-1 and TRBJ2-5 gives the whole variable domain KAGVTQTPRYLIKTRGQQVTLSCSPISGHRSVSWYQQTPGQGLQFLFEYFSETQRNKGNFPGRFSGRQFSNSRSEMNVSTLELGDSALYLCASSLTGMSETQYFGPGTRLLVL.

V gene TRBV19 combines with J gene TRBJ2-1; TRBD1 matches at 8 bases. Per the germline V gene, CDR1 is LNHDA and CDR2 is SQIVND (reference sequence). V trimming: 7 bases; J trimming: 3 bases; junction bases outside the gene matches: 5. This CDR3 comprises 14 residues. In DNA form, the CDR3 reads TGTGCCAGTATGCACAGGGGGGTCTACAATGAGCAGTTCTTC. Amino acid sequence: CASMHRGVYNEQFF.

This chain uses TRBV5-1 with TRBJ2-3; TRBD1 might be the D (6 bases). This CDR3 contains 12 residues. Looked up from germline, CDR1 is SGHRS and CDR2 is YFSETQ. Between the trimmed V and J ends, which lost 1 base and 6 bases, there was a span of 6 bases. In nucleotides, the CDR3 is TGCGCCAGCAGCTTGCAGGGGGATACGCAGTATTTT. Amino acids: CASSLQGDTQYF.

Comments on this clone: Additional DNA sequences in this sample encode the identical CDR3. J is TRBJ2-7 and V is TRBV27; D remains ambiguous. Trimming took off 0 bases at V and 4 bases at J, with 10 bases between the two ends. CDR1 and CDR2 from the germline V gene are MNHEY and SMNVEV (reference sequence). There are 14 residues in the CDR3. CDR3 protein: CASSLSQVGYEQYF. The CDR3 DNA is TGTGCCAGCAGTTTATCTCAGGTTGGTTACGAGCAGTACTTC.

This clone was seen only a few times. The chain carries TRBV18 and TRBJ1-4, with D possibly TRBD1 on 5 matching bases. This CDR3 has 16 amino acids. Germline V CDR1 and CDR2: KGHSH, LQKENI. Trimming removed 0 bases from V and 7 bases from J, with 15 bases in between. The CDR3 nucleotides are TGTGCCAGCTCACCACCCGAAATGCAGGGCAGTGAAAAACTGTTTTTT. This gives the protein CASSPPEMQGSEKLFF. Complete variable domain (other parts from reference TRBV18 and TRBJ1-4): NAGVMQNPRHLVRRRGQEARLRCSPMKGHSHVYWYRQLPEEGLKFMVYLQKENIIDESGMPKERFSAEFPKEGPSILRIQQVVRGDSAAYFCASSPPEMQGSEKLFFGSGTQLSVL.

The chain employs TRBV27 and TRBJ1-1; D gene uncertain. Germline V gene lookup returns CDR1 MNHEY and CDR2 SMNVEV (reference sequence). This CDR3 spans 15 amino acids. The V end lost 4 bases, the J end lost 3 bases, and 15 bases lay between the germline ends. The CDR3: CASSWAAPSDTEAFF. The CDR3 DNA is TGTGCCAGCAGTTGGGCGGCTCCCTCGGACACTGAAGCTTTCTTT.

This chain connects TRBV11-1 to TRBJ1-1; D is unresolved. V dropped 5 bases and J dropped 4 bases, with 11 bases sitting between them. CDR1 is SGHAT and CDR2 is FQDESV in the germline V gene (reference sequence). CDR3 size: 13 residues. This CDR3 reads CASSPDMLTEAFF. The CDR3 region has the DNA TGTGCCAGCAGCCCCGACATGCTCACTGAAGCTTTCTTT. Full variable domain (remainder filled in from reference TRBV11-1 and TRBJ1-1): EAEVAQSPRYKITEKSQAVAFWCDPISGHATLYWYRQILGQGPELLVQFQDESVVDDSQLPKDRFSAERLKGVDSTLKIQPAELGDSAMYLCASSPDMLTEAFFGQGTRLTVV.

The chain is built from TRBV5-1 and TRBJ1-6, with D hard to call. The germline V gene encodes CDR1 SGHRS and CDR2 YFSETQ. Trimming left V 4 bases short and J 0 bases short, with 11 bases between. CDR3 length equals 16 residues. DNA for the CDR3: TGCGCCAGCAGCGGAGGTTTTGACTCCTATAATTCACCCCTCCACTTT. Translated: CASSGGFDSYNSPLHF.

Here the CDR3 reads CASSEVPNGDNSPLHF. The CDR3 nucleotides are TGTGCCAGCAGCGAAGTACCCAACGGAGATAATTCACCCCTCCACTTT. V gene TRBV5-5 combines with J gene TRBJ1-6; D is ambiguous. CDR1 SGHKS and CDR2 YYEKEE come from the germline V gene (reference sequence). With 4 bases removed from V and 5 bases from J, the gap between germline ends came to 16 bases. This CDR3 region has 16 residues.

This clone was counted a single time. The J gene is TRBJ1-3, the V gene TRBV10-3; D is ambiguous. Germline V gene lookup returns CDR1 ENHRY and CDR2 SYGVKD. V was shortened by 6 bases and J by 0 bases, with 12 bases between the two germline ends. The CDR3 extends over 15 amino acids. In DNA form, the CDR3 reads TGTGCCATCAGGATTGATCCCAACTCTGGAAACACCATATATTTT. Its protein product is CAIRIDPNSGNTIYF.

The V call is TRBV2, the J call TRBJ1-3; TRBD1 is a possible D gene (6 bases). Trimming cost V 4 bases and J 8 bases, with 18 bases left between them. Germline CDR1 SNHLY, CDR2 FYNNEI. This CDR3 is built from 15 residues. DNA of the CDR3: TGTGCCAGCAGTGGGGACATCCGACCCCGGGACACCATATATTTT. Translating it yields CASSGDIRPRDTIYF.

V gene TRBV9 combines with J gene TRBJ1-2; D unclear. CDR1 and CDR2 (germline): SGDLS, YYNGEE. This CDR3 is 13 amino acids long. Trimming took off 0 bases at V and 7 bases at J, with 10 bases between the two ends. CDR3 bases: TGTGCCAGCAGCGTAGTCGAGCGGGGTGGCTACACCTTC. Translated: CASSVVERGGYTF.

V is TRBV19 and J is TRBJ2-7; 11 bases are shared with TRBD2. The CDR3 spans 14 residues. Germline loops: CDR1 LNHDA, CDR2 SQIVND (reference sequence). V lost 6 bases and J lost 3; bases outside the gene matches: 4. The CDR3: CASRQTSGDYEQYF. The CDR3, as DNA: TGTGCCAGTAGACAGACTAGCGGGGACTACGAGCAGTACTTC.

The chain is built from TRBV28 and TRBJ2-5, with 11 bases identical to TRBD1. Per the germline V gene, CDR1 is MDHEN and CDR2 is SYDVKM. The V gene end was trimmed by 4 bases and the J gene end by 2 bases; junction bases not matched to a gene: 3. The CDR3 is made up of 15 amino acids. CDR3 in DNA: TGTGCCAGCAGTTCCCGGGACAGGGGGCAAGAGACCCAGTACTTC. Its protein is CASSSRDRGQETQYF.

The rearrangement joins TRBV24-1 to TRBJ2-2; 10 bases agree with TRBD1. V shed 7 bases, J shed 7 bases, and the junction held 14 bases outside the gene matches. This CDR3 is 17 amino acids long. Germline V CDR1 and CDR2: KGHDR, SFDVKD. CDR3 bases: TGTGCCACCAGGATACACGACAGGGGGCATGTCGGCGGGGAGCTGTTTTTT. As protein: CATRIHDRGHVGGELFF.

The chain combines TRBV29-1 with TRBJ2-5; no reliable D call. V dropped 0 bases and J dropped 4 bases, with 18 bases sitting between them. The CDR3 is 16 amino acids. Germline values: CDR1 SQVTM, CDR2 ANQGSEA. CDR3 DNA sequence: TGCAGCGTTGAAGATCCAATAACGGGTGACGGAGAGACCCAGTACTTC. It encodes CSVEDPITGDGETQYF. Complete variable domain (other parts from reference TRBV29-1 and TRBJ2-5): SAVISQKPSRDICQRGTSLTIQCQVDSQVTMMFWYRQQPGQSLTLIATANQGSEATYESGFVIDKFPISRPNLTFSTLTVSNMSPEDSSIYLCSVEDPITGDGETQYFGPGTRLLVL.

The chain joins TRBV27 to TRBJ1-1; D might be TRBD1 (5 bases). The CDR3 consists of 14 residues. Germline assignment: CDR1 MNHEY and CDR2 SMNVEV (reference sequence). V shed 7 bases and J shed 3 bases, with 15 bases lying between them. CDR3 nucleotides: TGTGCCAGCACCCCAGGGAACAGTTACACTGAAGCTTTCTTT. This translates into CASTPGNSYTEAFF.

The CDR3 here is CASSLDFSGANVLTF. The DNA for the CDR3 is TGTGCCAGCAGCCTAGACTTCTCTGGGGCCAACGTCCTGACTTTC. The chain links TRBV7-9 to TRBJ2-6; D is unclear. The germline V gene encodes CDR1 SEHNR and CDR2 FQNEAQ (reference sequence). The CDR3 has 15 residues. With 5 bases removed from V and 0 bases from J, the gap between germline ends came to 8 bases.

J is TRBJ1-2 and V is TRBV3-1 (or the pseudogene TRBV3-2), with D possibly being TRBD1 (5 bases). Germline V gives CDR1 LGHDT, CDR2 YNNKEL (reference sequence). Trimming stripped 4 bases from V and 1 base from J, with 16 bases between. This CDR3 spans 16 amino acids. The DNA for the CDR3 is TGTGCCAGCAGCCGGGTCCGGGACTACCGTAACTATGGCTACACCTTC. It specifies CASSRVRDYRNYGYTF.

This clone was counted once. The rearrangement joins TRBV6-6 to TRBJ1-5, with TRBD1 as a possible D gene (5 bases). Trimming stripped 2 bases from V and 0 bases from J, with 8 bases between. The CDR3 runs to 15 residues. The germline CDR1 and CDR2 sequences are MNHNY and SVGAGI (reference sequence). CDR3 residues: CASSYGGYSNQPQHF. In DNA, the CDR3 is TGTGCCAGCAGTTACGGGGGGTATAGCAATCAGCCCCAGCATTTT.

The rearrangement uses TRBV10-1 and TRBJ2-2; D remains ambiguous. Germline CDR1 and CDR2: WNHNN and SYGVQD (reference sequence). The V and J ends lost 4 bases and 5 bases respectively, with 11 bases between them. The CDR3 spans 14 residues. CDR3 in amino acids: CASSGGGGTGELFF. CDR3 nucleotides: TGCGCCAGCAGTGGAGGCGGTGGGACCGGGGAGCTGTTTTTT.

The chain carries TRBV7-9 and TRBJ1-3, with D unresolved. Germline CDR1 and CDR2: SEHNR and FQNEAQ (reference sequence). V lost 4 bases and J lost 6, with 16 bases in between. The CDR3 runs 15 residues. The CDR3 DNA is TGTGCCAGCAGCTACCCACCTGACGGAATAAACACCATATATTTT. Its translation: CASSYPPDGINTIYF.

This clone was seen only once. The chain carries TRBV20-1 and TRBJ1-2; TRBD1 is a possible D gene (5 bases). The length of the CDR3 is 13 residues. Looked up from germline, CDR1 is DFQATT and CDR2 is SNEGSKA (reference sequence). V was trimmed by 3 bases and J by 5 bases, leaving 13 bases between them. In DNA form, the CDR3 reads TGCAGTGCTAGTAGGAGTGGGGGGTATGGCTACACCTTC. Residues: CSASRSGGYGYTF.

The chain has TRBV9 and TRBJ1-3; the match to TRBD1 covers 9 bases. Losses at the gene ends were 0 bases for V and 4 bases for J; bases not matched to a gene: 2. CDR1 is SGDLS and CDR2 is YYNGEE in the germline V gene. The CDR3 length is 15 residues. The CDR3 is CASSVAGTGGNTIYF. The CDR3 DNA reads as TGTGCCAGCAGCGTAGCCGGGACAGGGGGAAACACCATATATTTT.